The 7 T cell receptor beta chains given below trace back to one sample, sequenced in a study of CD8 T cells in Susac syndrome (dated by TCRdb to the late 2010s). The library was prepared using the immunoSEQ multiplex PCR assay. RNA was extracted with the RNeasy kit and roughly 0.45 to 1 ug was reverse transcribed using random hexamers. The public reads were reprocessed in TCRdb via fastp at Q25 and MiXCR, keeping in-frame beta chains. All rows with the same CDR3 protein become a single entry with the most common DNA and genes. Counted in this sample were approximately 150,000 distinct CDR3 sequences; less than 95% of them appeared once. Of the sample, around 0.08% falls within the top ten clones. The sequencing input was CD4+ T cells from PBMCs. The receptors shown here come from a human donor in good health.

The chain joins TRBV7-9 to TRBJ1-2, with TRBD1 identical over 8 bases. The ends lost 5 bases at V and 8 bases at J; junction bases unmatched: 10. The CDR3 runs 14 residues. Germline V gene sequence: CDR1 SEHNR, CDR2 FQNEAQ (reference sequence). The CDR3, as DNA: TGTGCCAGCAGCCCGGACAGGGCCACTGGGGGCTACACCTTC. Protein: CASSPDRATGGYTF.

The chain has TRBV7-9 and TRBJ2-3; 8 nucleotides line up with TRBD2. The germline gives CDR1 SEHNR, CDR2 FQNEAQ (reference sequence). This CDR3 has 13 amino acids. V gave up 5 bases and J gave up 8 bases; unmatched junction bases: 6. The CDR3, as DNA: TGTGCCAGCAGCGCGACGGGACTAGGTACGCAGTATTTT. Translated, it gives CASSATGLGTQYF. Full variable domain (remainder filled in from reference TRBV7-9 and TRBJ2-3): DTGVSQNPRHKITKRGQNVTFRCDPISEHNRLYWYRQTLGQGPEFLTYFQNEAQLEKSRLLSDRFSAERPKGSFSTLEIQRTEQGDSAMYLCASSATGLGTQYFGPGTRLTVL.

This clonotype has only a few counts. The V and J genes are TRBV28 and TRBJ1-4; 9 positions match TRBD1. The germline V gene has CDR1 MDHEN and CDR2 SYDVKM. The junction had 5 bases not matched to a gene; V was cut back by 5 bases and J by 7 bases. This CDR3 region has 14 residues. The CDR3 here is CASSLTGGGEKLFF. The CDR3 region has the DNA TGTGCCAGCAGTCTAACAGGGGGCGGTGAAAAACTGTTTTTT. Looking up the rest from reference TRBV28 and TRBJ1-4 gives the full variable domain: DVKVTQSSRYLVKRTGEKVFLECVQDMDHENMFWYRQDPGLGLRLIYFSYDVKMKEKGDIPEGYSVSREKKERFSLILESASTNQTSMYLCASSLTGGGEKLFFGSGTQLSVL.

V usage is TRBV25-1 and J usage is TRBJ2-3; D gene uncertain. Germline CDR1 is MGHDK and CDR2 is SYGVNS. Trimming stripped 3 bases from V and 1 base from J, with 11 bases between. There are 15 residues in the CDR3. The DNA for the CDR3 is TGTGCCAGCAGTGATTTCCTCCGTGGCACAGATACGCAGTATTTT. It is translated as CASSDFLRGTDTQYF.

The rearrangement joins TRBV5-1 to TRBJ2-3; D is undetermined. Trimming took 6 bases from V and 2 from J, leaving 7 bases between them. CDR1 is SGHRS and CDR2 is YFSETQ in the germline V gene. There are 12 residues in the CDR3. The CDR3 spells CASTDPTDTQYF. The CDR3 DNA is TGCGCCAGCACCGATCCCACAGATACGCAGTATTTT.

This chain joins TRBV18 and TRBJ2-1, with D perhaps TRBD1 (6 bases). The V end lost 2 bases, the J end lost 5 bases, and 13 bases lay between the germline ends. The CDR3 covers 15 residues. In germline, CDR1 is KGHSH, CDR2 LQKENI. The CDR3 DNA follows: TGTGCCAGCTCACCATCACGGGACATCCACAATGAGCAGTTCTTC. It specifies CASSPSRDIHNEQFF.

The rearrangement uses TRBV20-1 and TRBJ1-4; no reliable D call. This CDR3 contains 14 residues. V dropped 0 bases and J dropped 7 bases, with 12 bases sitting between them. Germline V gene sequence: CDR1 DFQATT, CDR2 SNEGSKA (reference sequence). CDR3 sequence reads: CSARDHFMSEKLFF. CDR3 bases: TGCAGTGCTAGAGACCACTTCATGAGTGAAAAACTGTTTTTT.